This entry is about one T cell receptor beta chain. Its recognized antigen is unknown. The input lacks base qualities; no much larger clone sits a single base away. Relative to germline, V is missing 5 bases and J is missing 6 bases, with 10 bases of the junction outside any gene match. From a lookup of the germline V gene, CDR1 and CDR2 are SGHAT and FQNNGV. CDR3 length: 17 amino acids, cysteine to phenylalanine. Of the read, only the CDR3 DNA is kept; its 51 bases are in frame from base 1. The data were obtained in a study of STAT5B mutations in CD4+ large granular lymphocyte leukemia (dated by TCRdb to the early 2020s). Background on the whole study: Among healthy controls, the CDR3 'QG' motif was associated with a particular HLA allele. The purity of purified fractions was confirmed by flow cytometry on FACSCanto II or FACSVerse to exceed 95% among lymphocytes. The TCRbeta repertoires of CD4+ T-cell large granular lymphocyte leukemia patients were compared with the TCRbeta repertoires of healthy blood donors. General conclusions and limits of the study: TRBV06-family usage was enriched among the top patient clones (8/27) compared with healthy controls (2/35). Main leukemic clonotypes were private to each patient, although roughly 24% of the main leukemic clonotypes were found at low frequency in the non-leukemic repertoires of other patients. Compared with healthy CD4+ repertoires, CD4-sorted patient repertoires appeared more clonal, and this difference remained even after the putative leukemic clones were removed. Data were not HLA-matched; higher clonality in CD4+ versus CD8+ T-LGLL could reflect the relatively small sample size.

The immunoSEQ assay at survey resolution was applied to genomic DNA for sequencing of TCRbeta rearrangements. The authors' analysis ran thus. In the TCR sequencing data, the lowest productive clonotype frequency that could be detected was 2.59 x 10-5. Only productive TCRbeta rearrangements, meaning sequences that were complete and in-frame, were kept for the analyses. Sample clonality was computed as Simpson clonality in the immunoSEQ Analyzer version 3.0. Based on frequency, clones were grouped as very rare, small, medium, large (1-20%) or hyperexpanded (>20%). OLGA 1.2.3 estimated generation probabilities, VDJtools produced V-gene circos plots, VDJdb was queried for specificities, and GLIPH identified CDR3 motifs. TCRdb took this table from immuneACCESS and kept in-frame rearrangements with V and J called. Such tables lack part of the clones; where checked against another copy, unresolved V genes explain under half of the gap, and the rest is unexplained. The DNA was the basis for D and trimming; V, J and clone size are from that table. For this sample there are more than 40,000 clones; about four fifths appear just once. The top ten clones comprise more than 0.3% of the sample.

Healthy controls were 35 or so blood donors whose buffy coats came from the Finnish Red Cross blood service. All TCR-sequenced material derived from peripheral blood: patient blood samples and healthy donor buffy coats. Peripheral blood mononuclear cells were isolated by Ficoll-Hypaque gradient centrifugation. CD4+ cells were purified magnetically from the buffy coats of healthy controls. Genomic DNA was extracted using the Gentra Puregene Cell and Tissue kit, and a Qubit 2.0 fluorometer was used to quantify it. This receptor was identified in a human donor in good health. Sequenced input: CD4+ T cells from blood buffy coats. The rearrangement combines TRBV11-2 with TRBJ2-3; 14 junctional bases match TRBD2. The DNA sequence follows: TGTGCCAGCAGCAGAAGACTAGCGGGAGGGGGAGGGGATACGCAGTATTTT. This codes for CASSRRLAGGGGDTQYF.